The present entry profiles one T cell receptor beta chain with its context. Preparation of the TCRbeta library was carried out with unique molecular identifiers. Via MiXCR, TCRdb re-called the PCR reads, giving one row per CDR3 protein. This sample has about 500,000 distinct CDR3 sequences; about 33% occur once, and the top ten carry less than 2.5%. The data are from a study of T-cell reconstitution after alpha-beta-depleted transplantation in children. CDR3 length equals 15 residues. With 3 bases clipped from V and 2 bases from J, the junction kept 4 bases outside the gene matches. The sample consisted of PBMCs from the stem cell graft donor, taken from the stem cell graft. The rearrangement uses TRBV12-3 or TRBV12-4 and TRBJ2-5; 9 positions agree with TRBD2. The TCR originated in a human donor who donated a stem cell graft to a child with aplastic anemia. CDR3 DNA: TGTGCCAGCAGTTTGGCTAGCGGGGAACAAGAGACCCAGTACTTC. It translates to CASSLASGEQETQYF.